This TCR beta chain is drawn from a study of blood T cell repertoires in COVID-19. Turning to the study itself: COVID-19 samples collected from the United States, Italy and Spain covered acute and convalescent phases. Sources were T cells, B-cell-depleted T cells, or PBMCs; the material itself was cDNA or gDNA.

Germline CDR1 and CDR2: SEHNR and FQNEAQ (reference sequence). Trimming cost V 5 bases and J 2 bases; bases outside gene matches: 5. The CDR3 spans 15 residues. Original processing methods: Reference gene primers were amplified, and this amplification served to estimate nucleated cell counts. The repertoire was sequenced with immunoSEQ multiplex PCR; TCRdb's copy has only in-frame clones and lacks some. V and J calls plus clone size are reproduced from that table; the DNA served to infer D and trimming. The table has fewer than 300,000 clones, approximately 87% seen once; the top ten hold 2.6%. The rearrangement joins TRBV7-9 to TRBJ1-2, with 10 nucleotides matching TRBD1. Sequenced: peripheral blood. This receptor was taken from a woman aged 70 to 79 with active or convalescent COVID-19. DNA for the CDR3: TGTGCCAGCAGCCCCCCGACAGGGGGCAACTATGGCTACACCTTC. This codes for CASSPPTGGNYGYTF.